A single sample is the source of the 2 T cell receptor beta chains below, sequenced in a study of CD8+ T cells in alopecia areata. Reverse transcription of extracted RNA yielded cDNA, which provided the sequencing template. The table came from immunoSEQ multiplex PCR; TCRdb's copy has only in-frame clones and leaves some out. Listed for the sample are about 110,000 clones, none seen a single time. Material for sequencing was lesional skin. These receptor sequences come from a C3H/HeJ mouse with alopecia areata. MHC haplotype here: H2-k.

This clone has more than one count but fewer than ten. Each gene name is a mouse one. The DNA ends 4 residues before the CDR3 does, and the rest of the CDR3 is filled in from the germline J gene. The J gene is TRBJ2-2, the V gene TRBV17, with 9 bases fitting TRBD1. Germline trimming cut 7 bases from V and 2 bases from J; bases unmatched to any gene: 5. CDR1 and CDR2 (germline): MNHDT, YYDKIL. The length of the CDR3 is 15 residues. The CDR3 protein is CASTLQGANTGQLYF. The part of the CDR3 DNA that was read is TGTGCTAGCACCCTACAGGGGGCGAACACCGGG.

This clone was observed a handful of times. Gene names follow the mouse nomenclature. The sequence runs out 4 residues before the end of the CDR3; the remainder is reconstructed from the germline J gene. The gene calls are TRBV13-1 and TRBJ2-3; 9 positions agree with TRBD1. CDR1 NSHNY and CDR2 SYGAGN come from the germline V gene. This CDR3 region has 15 residues. J was trimmed by 1 base and V by 3 bases; bases with no gene match: 3. This chain's CDR3 is CASSGGDRGAETLYF. The CDR3 bases that were read are TGTGCCAGCAGTGGGGGGGACAGGGGTGCAGAA.